These 3 T cell receptor beta chains came from one sample sequenced in a study of blood T cells in healthy people across ages (dated by TCRdb to between 2014 and 2016). The method behind the library was 5' RACE. Reads for this sample came from an Illumina HiSeq 2500. The second PCR ran for about 6 to 12 cycles and used a J-beta primer mix along with a sample-barcoded 5' primer. TCRdb's own reprocessing of the public reads used fastp at Q25 and MiXCR and kept productive beta chains. Under each unique CDR3 protein, matching rows form one entry showing the most common genes and DNA. Recorded for this sample are just over 800,000 distinct CDR3 sequences; approximately 59% of them occurred a single time. The top ten clones comprise about a quarter of the sample. Sequences were obtained from blood. The receptors were sampled from a man aged 25 to 40 in good health.

The chain links TRBV20-1 to TRBJ2-7; D is perhaps TRBD2 (6 bases). The J call is doubtful: the DNA matches TRBJ2-5 better. The CDR3 is 13 amino acids. Germline loops: CDR1 DFQATT, CDR2 SNEGSKA (reference sequence). CDR3 in amino acids: CSARGGAGETQYF. The CDR3, as DNA: TGCAGTGCTAGAGGCGGGGCGGGTGAGACCCAGTACTTC.

This rearrangement joins TRBV29-1 to TRBJ1-3; D call uncertain. Trimming stripped 2 bases from V and 0 bases from J, with 8 bases between. CDR3 length: 14 residues. CDR1 is SQVTM, CDR2 ANQGSEA, per germline. The CDR3 protein is CSVEFLGSGNTIYF. CDR3 nucleotides: TGCAGCGTTGAATTCCTAGGCTCTGGAAACACCATATATTTT. The full variable domain, rest sourced from reference TRBV29-1 and TRBJ1-3, is SAVISQKPSRDICQRGTSLTIQCQVDSQVTMMFWYRQQPGQSLTLIATANQGSEATYESGFVIDKFPISRPNLTFSTLTVSNMSPEDSSIYLCSVEFLGSGNTIYFGEGSWLTVV.

This clonotype was counted between two and nine times. This sequence joins TRBV29-1 and TRBJ2-3; TRBD2 matches at 11 bases. The germline CDR1 and CDR2 sequences are SQVTM and ANQGSEA. The CDR3 spans 19 residues. J was trimmed by 8 bases and V by 2 bases; bases with no gene match: 21. The DNA of the CDR3 is TGCAGCGTTGAATCCCTCCTAGCGGGGGGCGAAGGCTCGTCCCGTACGCAGTATTTT. Residues: CSVESLLAGGEGSSRTQYF.